This T cell receptor beta chain was sequenced in a study of CD8+ T cells in alopecia areata. The study, taken as a whole, reports: TCR sharing was clearer in mice than between patients, perhaps partly owing to patient HLA diversity. Scalp sample data also include resident alphabeta T cells from normal skin.

Comments on this clone: Antigen: not known. A read error may account for a junction end that differs from germline.

TCR sequencing used cDNA made by reverse transcription of extracted RNA. The method was immunoSEQ multiplex PCR; TCRdb's version includes in-frame clones alone and lacks a portion of them. Here the sample spans around 80,000 clones, about 53% being singletons. Collection of lesional scalp punch biopsies and peripheral blood was performed in alopecia areata patients. PBMCs, the starting material, were the source of sorted CD4+ and CD8+ T cells. This CDR3 is built from 13 residues. Germline V gives CDR1 SGHTA, CDR2 FQGNSA. The specimen sequenced was NKG2D-high CD8+ T cells sorted from blood. The TCR sequence derives from a human donor with alopecia areata. The rearrangement links TRBV7-2 to TRBJ2-1; 10 positions agree with TRBD2. The CDR3 loop reads CASSLAGVDEQFF. CDR3 in DNA: TGTGCCAGCAGCCTAGCGGGAGTTGATGAGCAGTTCTTC.